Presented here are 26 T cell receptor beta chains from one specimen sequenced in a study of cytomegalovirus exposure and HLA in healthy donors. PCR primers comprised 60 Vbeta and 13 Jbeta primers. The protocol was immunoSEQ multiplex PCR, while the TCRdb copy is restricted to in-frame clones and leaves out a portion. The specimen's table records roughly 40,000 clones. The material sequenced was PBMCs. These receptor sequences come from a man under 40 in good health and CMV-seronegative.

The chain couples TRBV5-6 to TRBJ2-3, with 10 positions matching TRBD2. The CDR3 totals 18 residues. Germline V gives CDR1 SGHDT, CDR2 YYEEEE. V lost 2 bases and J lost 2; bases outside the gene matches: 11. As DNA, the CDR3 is TGTGCCAGCAGCTTCAATCCTAGCGGGAGTTGGGTCACAGATACGCAGTATTTT. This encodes CASSFNPSGSWVTDTQYF.

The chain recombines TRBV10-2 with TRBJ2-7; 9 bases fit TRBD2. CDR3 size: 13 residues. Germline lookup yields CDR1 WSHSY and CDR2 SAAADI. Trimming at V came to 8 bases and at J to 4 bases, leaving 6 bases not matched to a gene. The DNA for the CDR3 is TGCGCCAGCCGGGCGGGAGGGGGGTACGAGCAGTACTTC. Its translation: CASRAGGGYEQYF.

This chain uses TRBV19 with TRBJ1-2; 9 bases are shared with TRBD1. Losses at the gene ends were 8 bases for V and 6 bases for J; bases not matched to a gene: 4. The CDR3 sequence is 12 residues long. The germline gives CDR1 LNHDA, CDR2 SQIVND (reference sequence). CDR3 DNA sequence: TGTGCCAGTGGCCGGGACAGGGATGGCTACACCTTC. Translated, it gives CASGRDRDGYTF.

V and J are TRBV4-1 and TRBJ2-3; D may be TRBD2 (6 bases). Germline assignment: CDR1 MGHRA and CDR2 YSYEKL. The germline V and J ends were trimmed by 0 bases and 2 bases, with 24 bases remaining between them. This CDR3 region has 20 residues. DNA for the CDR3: TGCGCCAGCAGCCAAGATTTCCCGTTGCCGGGGGTCTCCTCCACAGATACGCAGTATTTT. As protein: CASSQDFPLPGVSSTDTQYF.

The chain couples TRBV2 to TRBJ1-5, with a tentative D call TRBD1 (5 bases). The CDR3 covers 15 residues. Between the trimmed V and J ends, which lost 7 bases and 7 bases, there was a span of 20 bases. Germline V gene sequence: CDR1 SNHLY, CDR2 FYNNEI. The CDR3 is CASKGVRVAEQPQHF. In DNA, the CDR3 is TGTGCCAGCAAAGGGGTAAGGGTGGCGGAACAGCCCCAGCATTTT.

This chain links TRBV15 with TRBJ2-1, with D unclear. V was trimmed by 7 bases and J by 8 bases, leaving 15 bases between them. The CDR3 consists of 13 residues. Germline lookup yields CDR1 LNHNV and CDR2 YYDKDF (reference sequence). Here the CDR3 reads CATTPQASYEQFF. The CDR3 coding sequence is TGTGCCACCACCCCCCAAGCGAGTTATGAGCAGTTCTTC.

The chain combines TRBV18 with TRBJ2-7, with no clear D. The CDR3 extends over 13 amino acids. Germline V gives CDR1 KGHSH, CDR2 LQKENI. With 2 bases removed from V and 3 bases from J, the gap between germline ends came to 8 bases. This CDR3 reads CASSPGRYYEQYF. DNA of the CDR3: TGTGCCAGCTCACCAGGGCGCTACTACGAGCAGTACTTC.

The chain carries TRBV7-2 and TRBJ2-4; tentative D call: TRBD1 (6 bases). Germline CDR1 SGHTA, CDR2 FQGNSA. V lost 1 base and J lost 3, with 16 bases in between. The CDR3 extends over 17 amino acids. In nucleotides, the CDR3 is TGTGCCAGCAGCTTAGTAGGACAGCACTTATTCAAAAACATTCAGTACTTC. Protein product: CASSLVGQHLFKNIQYF.

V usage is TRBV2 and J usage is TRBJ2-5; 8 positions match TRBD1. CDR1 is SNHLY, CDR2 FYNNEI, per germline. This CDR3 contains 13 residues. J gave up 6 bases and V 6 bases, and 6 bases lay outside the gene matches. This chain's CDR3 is CASRPDRAKTQYF. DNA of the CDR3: TGTGCCAGCAGGCCGGACAGGGCCAAGACCCAGTACTTC.

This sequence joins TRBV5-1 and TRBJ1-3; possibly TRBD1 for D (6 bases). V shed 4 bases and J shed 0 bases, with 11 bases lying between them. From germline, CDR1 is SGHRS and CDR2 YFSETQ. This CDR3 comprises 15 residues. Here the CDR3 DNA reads TGCGCCAGCAGCGGGATGACAGGCTCTGGAAACACCATATATTTT. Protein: CASSGMTGSGNTIYF.

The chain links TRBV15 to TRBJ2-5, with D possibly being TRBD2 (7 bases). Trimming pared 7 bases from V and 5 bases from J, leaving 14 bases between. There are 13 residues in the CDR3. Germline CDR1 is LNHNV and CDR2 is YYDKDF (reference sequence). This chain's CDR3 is CATMKGGGETQYF. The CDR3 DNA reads TGTGCCACCATGAAGGGGGGAGGGGAGACCCAGTACTTC.

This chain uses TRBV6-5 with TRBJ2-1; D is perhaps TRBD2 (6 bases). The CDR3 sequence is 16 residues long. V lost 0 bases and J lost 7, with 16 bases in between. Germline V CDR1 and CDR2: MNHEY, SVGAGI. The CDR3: CASSYSGLGPLNEQFF. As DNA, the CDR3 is TGTGCCAGCAGTTACTCGGGACTCGGCCCTCTTAATGAGCAGTTCTTC.

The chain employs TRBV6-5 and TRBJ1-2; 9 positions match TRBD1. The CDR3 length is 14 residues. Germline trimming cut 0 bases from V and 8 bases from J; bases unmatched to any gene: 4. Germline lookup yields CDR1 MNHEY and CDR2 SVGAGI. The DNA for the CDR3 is TGTGCCAGCAGTTACTCTAACAGGGGGCAAGGCTACACCTTC. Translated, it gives CASSYSNRGQGYTF.

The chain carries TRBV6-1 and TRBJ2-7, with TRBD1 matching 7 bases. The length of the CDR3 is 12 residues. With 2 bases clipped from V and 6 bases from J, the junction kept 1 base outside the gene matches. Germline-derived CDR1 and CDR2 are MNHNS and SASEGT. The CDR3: CASSERGREQYF. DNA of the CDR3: TGTGCCAGCAGTGAAAGGGGGCGCGAGCAGTACTTC.

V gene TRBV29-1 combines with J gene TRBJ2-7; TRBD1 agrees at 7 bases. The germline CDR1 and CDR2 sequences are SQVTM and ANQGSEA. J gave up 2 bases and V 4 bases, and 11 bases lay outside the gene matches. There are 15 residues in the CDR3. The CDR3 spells CSVGLFEGAAYEQYF. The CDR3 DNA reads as TGCAGCGTTGGCCTGTTTGAGGGGGCCGCCTACGAGCAGTACTTC.

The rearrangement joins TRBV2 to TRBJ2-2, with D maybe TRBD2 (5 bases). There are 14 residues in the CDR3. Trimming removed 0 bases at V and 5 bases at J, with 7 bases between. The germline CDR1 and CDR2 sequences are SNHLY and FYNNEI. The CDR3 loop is CASSEAGRTGELFF. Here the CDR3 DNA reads TGTGCCAGCAGTGAAGCAGGGAGAACCGGGGAGCTGTTTTTT.

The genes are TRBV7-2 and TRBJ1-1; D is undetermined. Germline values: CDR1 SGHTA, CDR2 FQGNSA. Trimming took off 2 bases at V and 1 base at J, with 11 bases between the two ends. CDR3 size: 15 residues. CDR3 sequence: CASSLLSAGNTEAFF. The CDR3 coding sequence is TGTGCCAGCAGCTTACTCTCAGCGGGGAACACTGAAGCTTTCTTT.

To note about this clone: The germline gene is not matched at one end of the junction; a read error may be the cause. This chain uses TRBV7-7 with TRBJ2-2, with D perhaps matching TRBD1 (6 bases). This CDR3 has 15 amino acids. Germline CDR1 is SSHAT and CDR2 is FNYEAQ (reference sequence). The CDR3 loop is CASSFRGGGTGELFF. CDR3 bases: TGTGCTAGCAGCTTCAGGGGTGGCGGCACCGGGGAGCTGTTTTTT.

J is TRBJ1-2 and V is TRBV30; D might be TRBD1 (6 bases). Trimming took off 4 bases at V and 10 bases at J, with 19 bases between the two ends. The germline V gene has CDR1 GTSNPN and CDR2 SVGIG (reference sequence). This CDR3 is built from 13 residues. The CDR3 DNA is TGTGCCTGGACGGAGAGGGGGGGGGACCTCTACACCTTC. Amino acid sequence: CAWTERGGDLYTF. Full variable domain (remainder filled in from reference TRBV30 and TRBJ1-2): SQTIHQWPATLVQPVGSPLSLECTVEGTSNPNLYWYRQAAGRGLQLLFYSVGIGQISSEVPQNLSASRPQDRQFILSSKKLLLSDSGFYLCAWTERGGDLYTFGSGTRLTVV.

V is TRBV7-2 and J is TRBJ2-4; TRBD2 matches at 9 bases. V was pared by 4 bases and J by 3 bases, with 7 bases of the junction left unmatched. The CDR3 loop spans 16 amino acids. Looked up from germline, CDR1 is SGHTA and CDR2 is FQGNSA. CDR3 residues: CASSYDSGSGKNIQYF. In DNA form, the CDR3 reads TGTGCCAGCAGCTACGATAGCGGGAGCGGCAAAAACATTCAGTACTTC.

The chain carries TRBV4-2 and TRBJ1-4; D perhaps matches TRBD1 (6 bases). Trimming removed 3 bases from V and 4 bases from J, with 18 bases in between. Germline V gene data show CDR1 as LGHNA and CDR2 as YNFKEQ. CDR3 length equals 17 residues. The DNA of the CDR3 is TGTGCCAGCAGCCATGTGGGGACACCCTCCGGTAATGAAAAACTGTTTTTT. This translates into CASSHVGTPSGNEKLFF.

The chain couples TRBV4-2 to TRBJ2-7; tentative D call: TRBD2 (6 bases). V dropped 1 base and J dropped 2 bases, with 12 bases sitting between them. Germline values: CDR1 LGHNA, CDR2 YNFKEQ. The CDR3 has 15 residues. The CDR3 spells CASSQGLSGTYEQYF. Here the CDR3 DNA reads TGTGCCAGCAGCCAAGGCCTTAGCGGTACCTACGAGCAGTACTTC.

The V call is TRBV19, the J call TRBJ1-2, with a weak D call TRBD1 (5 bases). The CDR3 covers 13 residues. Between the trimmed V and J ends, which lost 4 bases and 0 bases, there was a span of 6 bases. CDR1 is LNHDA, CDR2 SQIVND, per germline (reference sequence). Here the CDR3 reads CASSRGANYGYTF. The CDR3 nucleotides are TGTGCCAGTAGTAGGGGGGCTAACTATGGCTACACCTTC.

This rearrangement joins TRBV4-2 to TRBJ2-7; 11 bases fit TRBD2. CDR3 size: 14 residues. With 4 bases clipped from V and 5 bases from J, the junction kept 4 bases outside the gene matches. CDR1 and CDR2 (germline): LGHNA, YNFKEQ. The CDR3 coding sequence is TGTGCCAGCAGCCTAGCGGGAGGGCGACACGAGCAGTACTTC. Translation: CASSLAGGRHEQYF.

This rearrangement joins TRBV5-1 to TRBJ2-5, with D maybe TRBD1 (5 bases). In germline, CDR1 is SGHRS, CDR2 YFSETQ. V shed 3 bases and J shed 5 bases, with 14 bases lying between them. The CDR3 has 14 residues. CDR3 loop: CASSSQGGRETQYF. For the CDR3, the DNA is TGCGCCAGCAGCTCCCAGGGTGGTAGGGAGACCCAGTACTTC.

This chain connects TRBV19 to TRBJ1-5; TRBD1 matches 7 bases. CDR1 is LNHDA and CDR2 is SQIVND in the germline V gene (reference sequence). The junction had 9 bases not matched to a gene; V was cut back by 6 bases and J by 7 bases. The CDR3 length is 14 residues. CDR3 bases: TGTGCCAGTAGCCACAGGGGACGGGTCCAGCCCCAGCATTTT. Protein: CASSHRGRVQPQHF.